The 8 T cell receptor beta chains below all came from one sample that was sequenced in a study of radiation and T cells in renal cell carcinoma. Time point in this sample: blood 2 weeks post-SBRT. The treatment is: 15 Gy SBRT to primary tumor, nephrectomy 4 weeks later. Sequenced by immunoSEQ multiplex PCR; TCRdb stores in-frame clones only, minus some. Of some 150,000 clones listed, over 80% were seen once; the top ten hold 10% to 15%. This specimen was blood, taken from a patient whose treatment included radiotherapy and nephrectomy. These receptors were collected from a woman in her 50s with renal cell carcinoma.

The sample holds a few counts of this clone. The chain couples TRBV19 to TRBJ1-1; TRBD1 matches 7 bases. This CDR3 comprises 14 residues. V lost 5 bases to trimming and J lost 1 base; unmatched junction nucleotides: 4. Germline V gives CDR1 LNHDA, CDR2 SQIVND (reference sequence). CDR3 bases: TGTGCCAGTAGTCCCCGGACAGGGAACACTGAAGCTTTCTTT. Its translation is CASSPRTGNTEAFF.

The chain couples TRBV29-1 to TRBJ1-1, with D maybe TRBD1 (6 bases). This CDR3 has 13 residues. Trimming removed 4 bases at V and 1 base at J, with 10 bases between. The germline gives CDR1 SQVTM, CDR2 ANQGSEA. The CDR3 DNA sequence: TGCAGCGTTGTGACAGGAGGGAACACTGAAGCTTTCTTT. Protein product: CSVVTGGNTEAFF.

The chain joins TRBV9 to TRBJ2-1; 8 nucleotides line up with TRBD2. V lost 0 bases and J lost 7; bases outside the gene matches: 9. Germline V lookup: CDR1 SGDLS, CDR2 YYNGEE. The CDR3 length is 16 residues. CDR3 DNA: TGTGCCAGCAGCGTAGTGACGGGGGGGCCTATGAATGAGCAGTTCTTC. This translates into CASSVVTGGPMNEQFF.

The chain is built from TRBV6-6 and TRBJ1-2, with D perhaps TRBD1 (5 bases). The length of the CDR3 is 14 residues. Trimming shortened V by 7 bases and J by 2 bases, and 14 bases separated the two germline ends. Germline V gene data show CDR1 as MNHNY and CDR2 as SVGAGI (reference sequence). CDR3 sequence: CASNMGLQNYGYTF. DNA of the CDR3: TGTGCCAGCAACATGGGGCTACAAAACTATGGCTACACCTTC.

The chain has TRBV6-5 and TRBJ1-2, with D unclear. This CDR3 is built from 12 residues. CDR1 is MNHEY, CDR2 SVGAGI, per germline. CDR3 amino acids: CAATAAWYGYTF. DNA for the CDR3: TGTGCAGCGACGGCTGCGTGGTATGGCTACACCTTC.

With regard to this clone: The sample has other DNA sequences that encode this CDR3 too. V usage is TRBV15 and J usage is TRBJ2-7; possibly TRBD2 for D (5 bases). The CDR3 loop spans 15 amino acids. The V and J ends lost 0 bases and 2 bases respectively, with 11 bases between them. From germline, CDR1 is LNHNV and CDR2 YYDKDF (reference sequence). CDR3 protein: CATSREGRGTYEQYF. As DNA, the CDR3 is TGTGCCACCAGCAGAGAAGGTCGGGGAACCTACGAGCAGTACTTC.

The J gene is TRBJ1-2, the V gene TRBV6-5; a possible D gene is TRBD1 (6 bases). The CDR3 length is 14 residues. CDR1 is MNHEY and CDR2 is SVGAGI in the germline V gene. Trimming took 5 bases from V and 5 from J, leaving 15 bases between them. Here the CDR3 DNA reads TGTGCCAGCAGTAGGGAAAAAAGGGGGTATGGCTACACCTTC. This translates into CASSREKRGYGYTF.

This clone has more than one count but fewer than ten. The chain employs TRBV11-1 and TRBJ1-6, with D possibly being TRBD1 (5 bases). V lost 3 bases to trimming and J lost 0 bases, with 6 bases between them. The CDR3 runs 15 residues. Germline loops: CDR1 SGHAT, CDR2 FQDESV (reference sequence). In DNA form, the CDR3 reads TGTGCCAGCAGCTTCGGGGGCTCCTATAATTCACCCCTCCACTTT. Its protein is CASSFGGSYNSPLHF.